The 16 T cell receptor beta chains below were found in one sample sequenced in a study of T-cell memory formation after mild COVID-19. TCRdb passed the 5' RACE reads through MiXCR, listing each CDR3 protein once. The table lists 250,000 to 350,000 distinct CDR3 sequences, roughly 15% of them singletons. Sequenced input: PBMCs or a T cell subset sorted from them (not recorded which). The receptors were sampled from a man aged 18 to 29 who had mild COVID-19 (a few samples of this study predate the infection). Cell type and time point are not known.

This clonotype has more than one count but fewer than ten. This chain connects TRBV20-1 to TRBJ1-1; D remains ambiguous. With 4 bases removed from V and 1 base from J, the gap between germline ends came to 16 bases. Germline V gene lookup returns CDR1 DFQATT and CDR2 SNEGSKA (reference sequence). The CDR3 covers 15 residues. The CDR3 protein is CSAIPPSVGNTEAFF. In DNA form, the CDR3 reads TGCAGTGCTATCCCTCCGTCGGTAGGGAACACTGAAGCTTTCTTT.

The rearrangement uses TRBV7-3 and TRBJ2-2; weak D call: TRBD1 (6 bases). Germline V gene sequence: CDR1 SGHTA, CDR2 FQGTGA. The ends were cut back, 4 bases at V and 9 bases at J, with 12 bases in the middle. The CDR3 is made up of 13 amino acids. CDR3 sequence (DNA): TGTGCCAGCAGCTCACAGGGTAACCGGGAGCTGTTTTTT. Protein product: CASSSQGNRELFF.

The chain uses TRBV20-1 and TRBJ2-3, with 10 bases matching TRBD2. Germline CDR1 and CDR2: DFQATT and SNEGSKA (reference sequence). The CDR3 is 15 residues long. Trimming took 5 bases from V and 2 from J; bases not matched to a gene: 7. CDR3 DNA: TGCAGTGCTGCCAAACTAGCGGGGAACACAGATACGCAGTATTTT. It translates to CSAAKLAGNTDTQYF.

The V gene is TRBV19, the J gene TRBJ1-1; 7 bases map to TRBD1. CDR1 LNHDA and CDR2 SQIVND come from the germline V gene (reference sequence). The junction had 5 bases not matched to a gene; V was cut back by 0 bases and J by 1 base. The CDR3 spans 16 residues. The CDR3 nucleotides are TGTGCCAGTAGTATAGAACCGGGACAGAGGAACACTGAAGCTTTCTTT. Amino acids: CASSIEPGQRNTEAFF.

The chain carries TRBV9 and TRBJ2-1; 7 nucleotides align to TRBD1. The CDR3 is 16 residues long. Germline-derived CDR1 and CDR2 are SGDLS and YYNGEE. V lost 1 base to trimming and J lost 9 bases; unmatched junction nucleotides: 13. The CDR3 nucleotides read TGTGCCAGCAGCGTATTTGGGCAGGGGGTTCTTGGTGAGCAGTTCTTC. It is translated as CASSVFGQGVLGEQFF.

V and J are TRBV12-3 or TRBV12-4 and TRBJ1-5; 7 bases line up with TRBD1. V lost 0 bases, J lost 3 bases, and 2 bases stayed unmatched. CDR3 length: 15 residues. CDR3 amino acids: CASSLAGQNNQPQHF. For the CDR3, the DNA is TGTGCCAGCAGTTTAGCGGGACAGAACAATCAGCCCCAGCATTTT.

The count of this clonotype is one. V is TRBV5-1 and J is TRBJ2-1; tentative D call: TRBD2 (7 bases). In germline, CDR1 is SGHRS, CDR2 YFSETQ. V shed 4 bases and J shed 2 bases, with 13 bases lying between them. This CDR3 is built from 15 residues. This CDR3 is CASSGGAPTYNEQFF. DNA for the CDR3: TGCGCCAGCAGCGGGGGGGCCCCTACCTACAATGAGCAGTTCTTC.

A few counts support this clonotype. CDR3 in amino acids: CASSLAGFHYEQYF. The CDR3 DNA is TGTGCCAGCAGCTTAGCGGGGTTCCACTACGAGCAGTACTTC. The chain employs TRBV11-2 and TRBJ2-7; a possible D gene is TRBD2 (5 bases). Trimming pared 1 base from V and 3 bases from J, leaving 10 bases between. Germline V gene sequence: CDR1 SGHAT, CDR2 FQNNGV. The CDR3 length is 14 residues. Full variable domain (missing parts from reference TRBV11-2 and TRBJ2-7): EAGVAQSPRYKIIEKRQSVAFWCNPISGHATLYWYQQILGQGPKLLIQFQNNGVVDDSQLPKDRFSAERLKGVDSTLKIQPAKLEDSAVYLCASSLAGFHYEQYFGPGTRLTVT.

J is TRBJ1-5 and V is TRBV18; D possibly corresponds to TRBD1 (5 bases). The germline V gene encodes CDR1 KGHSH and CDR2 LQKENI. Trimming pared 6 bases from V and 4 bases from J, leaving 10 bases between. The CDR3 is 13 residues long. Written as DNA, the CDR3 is TGTGCCAGCTCGTCACAGGAGAATCAGCCCCAGCATTTT. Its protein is CASSSQENQPQHF.

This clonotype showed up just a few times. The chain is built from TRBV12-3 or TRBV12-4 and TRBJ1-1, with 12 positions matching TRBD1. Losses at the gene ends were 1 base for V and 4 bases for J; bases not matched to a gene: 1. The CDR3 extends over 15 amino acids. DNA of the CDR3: TGTGCCAGCAGTTTAGGGGACAGGGGGCCCACTGAAGCTTTCTTT. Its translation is CASSLGDRGPTEAFF.

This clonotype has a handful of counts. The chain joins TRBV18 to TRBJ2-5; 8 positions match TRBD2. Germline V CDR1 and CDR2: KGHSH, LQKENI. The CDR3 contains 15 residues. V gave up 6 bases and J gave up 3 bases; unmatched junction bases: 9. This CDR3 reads CASSPRRGAEETQYF. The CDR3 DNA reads TGTGCCAGCTCCCCGAGGCGGGGGGCCGAAGAGACCCAGTACTTC.

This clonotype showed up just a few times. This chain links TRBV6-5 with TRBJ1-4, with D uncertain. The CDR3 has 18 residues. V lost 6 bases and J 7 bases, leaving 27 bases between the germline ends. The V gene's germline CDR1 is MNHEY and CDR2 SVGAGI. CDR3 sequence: CASSPKALRIRIVEKLFF. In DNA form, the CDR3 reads TGTGCCAGCAGCCCTAAAGCCCTCCGGATAAGAATTGTTGAAAAACTGTTTTTT.

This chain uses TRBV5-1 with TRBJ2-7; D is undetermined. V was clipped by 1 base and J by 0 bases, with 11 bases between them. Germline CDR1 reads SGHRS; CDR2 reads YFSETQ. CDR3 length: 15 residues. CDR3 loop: CASSLMQAVSYEQYF. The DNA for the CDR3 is TGCGCCAGCAGCTTGATGCAGGCCGTCTCCTACGAGCAGTACTTC.

In nucleotides, the CDR3 is TGTGCCAGCAGCCCAAGGACCACCGAGCATGAGCAGTTCTTC. It encodes CASSPRTTEHEQFF. The gene calls are TRBV7-6 and TRBJ2-1; D ambiguous. Germline V gives CDR1 SGHVS, CDR2 FNYEAQ. The CDR3 has 14 amino acids. V dropped 5 bases and J dropped 8 bases, with 16 bases sitting between them.

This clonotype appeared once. In DNA, the CDR3 is TGTGCCAGCAGCAATTACAGGGGTAATGAGCAGTTCTTC. Its translation: CASSNYRGNEQFF. The chain combines TRBV6-2 or TRBV6-3 with TRBJ2-1; TRBD1 agrees at 7 bases. Looked up from germline, CDR1 is MNHEY and CDR2 is SVGEGT. After removal of 6 bases from V and 7 bases from J, the junction contained 6 bases not matched to a gene. This CDR3 is 13 amino acids long.

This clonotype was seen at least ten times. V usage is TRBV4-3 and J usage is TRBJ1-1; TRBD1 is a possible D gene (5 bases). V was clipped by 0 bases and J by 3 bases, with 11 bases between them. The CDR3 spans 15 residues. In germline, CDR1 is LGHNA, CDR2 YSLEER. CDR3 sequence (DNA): TGCGCCAGCAGCCAAGATGACAGCAGGTACACTGAAGCTTTCTTT. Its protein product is CASSQDDSRYTEAFF.